These 24 T cell receptor beta chains were sequenced from one sample in a study of OX40 agonist ivuxolimab in advanced cancers. The repertoire was sequenced with immunoSEQ multiplex PCR; TCRdb's copy has only in-frame clones and lacks some. The sample holds under 40,000 clones, about 90% seen once. Sequenced here: CD4+ or CD8+ T cells sorted from blood, sampled in a trial of the OX40 agonist ivuxolimab. The receptors were sampled from an adult with an advanced solid tumor such as melanoma, head and neck, liver or kidney cancer.

V is TRBV4-2 and J is TRBJ1-5, with TRBD1 matching over 7 bases. V shed 0 bases, J shed 0 bases, and the junction held 11 bases outside the gene matches. The CDR3 length is 19 residues. Germline V CDR1 and CDR2: LGHNA, YNFKEQ. Here the CDR3 DNA reads TGTGCCAGCAGCCAAGATCAGAGGGGGCCGGAATATAGCAATCAGCCCCAGCATTTT. Protein: CASSQDQRGPEYSNQPQHF.

V usage is TRBV7-9 and J usage is TRBJ2-1; 8 bases match TRBD1. Trimming took 6 bases from V and 7 from J; bases not matched to a gene: 8. The length of the CDR3 is 14 residues. Germline assignment: CDR1 SEHNR and CDR2 FQNEAQ (reference sequence). The CDR3 sequence: CASRRQGISNEQFF. Here the CDR3 DNA reads TGTGCCAGCAGAAGACAGGGGATTTCGAATGAGCAGTTCTTC.

The chain carries TRBV9 and TRBJ2-7; TRBD1 agrees at 7 bases. Losses at the gene ends were 5 bases for V and 1 base for J; bases not matched to a gene: 9. The CDR3 contains 15 residues. Germline V gives CDR1 SGDLS, CDR2 YYNGEE. This CDR3 reads CASSFGQEISYEQYF. The CDR3 nucleotides read TGTGCCAGCAGTTTTGGACAGGAAATTTCCTACGAGCAGTACTTC.

The chain couples TRBV13 to TRBJ2-7; 14 bases agree with TRBD2. CDR3 length: 16 amino acids. The V gene end was trimmed by 4 bases and the J gene end by 0 bases; junction bases not matched to a gene: 2. CDR1 and CDR2 (germline): PRHDT, FYEKMQ (reference sequence). This CDR3 reads CASSWTSGGSSYEQYF. Written as DNA, the CDR3 is TGTGCCAGCAGCTGGACTAGCGGGGGGAGCTCCTACGAGCAGTACTTC.

The CDR3 sequence is CASIAGSLGNQPQHF. The CDR3 nucleotides read TGTGCCAGTATTGCCGGGAGCTTGGGCAATCAGCCCCAGCATTTT. The chain couples TRBV19 to TRBJ1-5; D call uncertain. From germline, CDR1 is LNHDA and CDR2 SQIVND (reference sequence). There are 15 residues in the CDR3. The V gene lost 7 bases and the J gene lost 2 bases, with 15 bases spanning the gap.

The chain carries TRBV5-6 and TRBJ1-2; perhaps TRBD1 as D (5 bases). Trimming removed 4 bases at V and 4 bases at J, with 14 bases between. This CDR3 has 14 amino acids. Germline loops: CDR1 SGHDT, CDR2 YYEEEE. DNA of the CDR3: TGTGCCAGCAGCCCGGCCGGGGCTTTCTATGGCTACACCTTC. Translated: CASSPAGAFYGYTF. Together with reference TRBV5-6 and TRBJ1-2, the CDR3 gives the full variable domain: DAGVTQSPTHLIKTRGQQVTLRCSPKSGHDTVSWYQQALGQGPQFIFQYYEEEERQRGNFPDRFSGHQFPNYSSELNVNALLLGDSALYLCASSPAGAFYGYTFGSGTRLTVV.

This chain links TRBV19 with TRBJ1-1, with 8 bases lining up with TRBD1. CDR1 and CDR2 from the germline V gene are LNHDA and SQIVND (reference sequence). The CDR3 totals 15 residues. Trimming removed 5 bases from V and 0 bases from J; junction bases left unmatched: 5. CDR3 amino acids: CASSPWTGMNTEAFF. The DNA of the CDR3 is TGTGCCAGTAGTCCCTGGACAGGGATGAACACTGAAGCTTTCTTT.

This chain links TRBV6-1 with TRBJ1-5, with D unresolved. Germline V CDR1 and CDR2: MNHNS, SASEGT. V gave up 5 bases and J gave up 3 bases, with 2 bases separating them. The CDR3 is 11 residues long. The CDR3 DNA follows: TGTGCCAGCAGTTACAATCAGCCCCAGCATTTT. Its protein is CASSYNQPQHF.

The chain recombines TRBV5-4 with TRBJ2-3, with a tentative D call TRBD1 (6 bases). The CDR3 spans 12 residues. V lost 6 bases to trimming and J lost 4 bases, with 9 bases between them. Germline V gives CDR1 SGHNT, CDR2 YYREEE (reference sequence). The CDR3 protein is CASTTGPDTQYF. The CDR3 coding sequence is TGTGCCAGCACAACAGGGCCAGATACGCAGTATTTT.

The V call is TRBV19, the J call TRBJ2-3, with D uncertain. Germline loops: CDR1 LNHDA, CDR2 SQIVND (reference sequence). The CDR3 runs 11 residues. V was trimmed by 7 bases and J by 6 bases, leaving 8 bases between them. CDR3 region: CASTPRDTQYF. In nucleotides, the CDR3 is TGTGCCAGTACCCCGCGGGATACGCAGTATTTT.

V usage is TRBV5-6 and J usage is TRBJ1-5, with D possibly TRBD1 on 5 matching bases. The germline V gene has CDR1 SGHDT and CDR2 YYEEEE. The V and J ends lost 1 base and 0 bases respectively, with 11 bases between them. The CDR3 covers 16 residues. CDR3 region: CASSLLWDGSNQPQHF. The CDR3 bases are TGTGCCAGCAGCTTGTTGTGGGACGGTAGCAATCAGCCCCAGCATTTT.

The chain's CDR3 is CASSLDGGIEQYF. The CDR3 DNA reads as TGTGCCAGCAGCTTAGATGGAGGGATCGAGCAGTACTTC. The rearrangement joins TRBV7-9 to TRBJ2-7, with D possibly matching TRBD2 (6 bases). The V end lost 1 base, the J end lost 6 bases, and 10 bases lay between the germline ends. This CDR3 has 13 residues. CDR1 is SEHNR and CDR2 is FQNEAQ in the germline V gene (reference sequence). Full variable domain (missing parts from reference TRBV7-9 and TRBJ2-7): DTGVSQNPRHKITKRGQNVTFRCDPISEHNRLYWYRQTLGQGPEFLTYFQNEAQLEKSRLLSDRFSAERPKGSFSTLEIQRTEQGDSAMYLCASSLDGGIEQYFGPGTRLTVT.

The chain couples TRBV4-3 to TRBJ2-7; a weak D match, TRBD2 (6 bases). Germline V gene sequence: CDR1 LGHNA, CDR2 YSLEER. The CDR3 totals 15 residues. Between the trimmed V and J ends, which lost 0 bases and 6 bases, there was a span of 15 bases. This chain's CDR3 is CASSQEEGRLSEQYF. CDR3 coding DNA: TGCGCCAGCAGCCAAGAAGAGGGGAGGTTGTCCGAGCAGTACTTC.

The chain employs TRBV5-1 and TRBJ2-2; D may be TRBD1 (5 bases). With 4 bases removed from V and 1 base from J, the gap between germline ends came to 14 bases. The germline V gene encodes CDR1 SGHRS and CDR2 YFSETQ. The CDR3 length is 16 residues. The CDR3 sequence is CASSAIDDRNTGELFF. In DNA form, the CDR3 reads TGCGCCAGCAGCGCTATTGACGACAGGAACACCGGGGAGCTGTTTTTT.

The rearrangement uses TRBV7-2 and TRBJ2-7; TRBD2 matches 13 bases. CDR3 length equals 15 residues. The ends lost 5 bases at V and 4 bases at J; junction bases unmatched: 5. Germline V lookup: CDR1 SGHTA, CDR2 FQGNSA. The CDR3 region has the DNA TGTGCCAGCAGCAATCCGGGACTAGCGGGGTACGAGCAGTACTTC. This translates into CASSNPGLAGYEQYF.

V is TRBV25-1 and J is TRBJ1-5; perhaps TRBD1 as D (6 bases). CDR1 and CDR2 (germline): MGHDK, SYGVNS. The CDR3 covers 12 residues. The V end was cut by 6 bases, the J end by 9 bases, with 12 bases between. CDR3 nucleotides: TGTGCCAGCAGAAACCAGGGGAGGCCCCAGCATTTT. Translation: CASRNQGRPQHF. Supplemented by reference TRBV25-1 and TRBJ1-5, the full variable domain reads EADIYQTPRYLVIGTGKKITLECSQTMGHDKMYWYQQDPGMELHLIHYSYGVNSTEKGDLSSESTVSRIRTEHFPLTLESARPSHTSQYLCASRNQGRPQHFGDGTRLSIL.

This chain links TRBV7-9 with TRBJ2-3, with D hard to call. Germline CDR1 SEHNR, CDR2 FQNEAQ (reference sequence). The CDR3 totals 13 residues. V was pared by 2 bases and J by 5 bases, with 8 bases between. CDR3 nucleotide sequence: TGTGCCAGCAGCTTATCCGGGCTAGATACGCAGTATTTT. This translates into CASSLSGLDTQYF.

This rearrangement joins TRBV7-6 to TRBJ2-1, with 7 bases aligning to TRBD2. The length of the CDR3 is 15 residues. Per the germline V gene, CDR1 is SGHVS and CDR2 is FNYEAQ. V lost 5 bases to trimming and J lost 2 bases; unmatched junction nucleotides: 6. CDR3 sequence (DNA): TGTGCCAGCAGCCCACGAGCGGGGACCTACAATGAGCAGTTCTTC. This encodes CASSPRAGTYNEQFF.

The chain recombines TRBV7-9 with TRBJ1-5; D is perhaps TRBD1 (6 bases). This CDR3 region has 18 residues. Germline CDR1 SEHNR, CDR2 FQNEAQ (reference sequence). V shed 0 bases and J shed 2 bases, with 17 bases lying between them. As DNA, the CDR3 is TGTGCCAGCAGCTTAGCAACAGGGCCAGGTCTGGGCAATCAGCCCCAGCATTTT. It is translated as CASSLATGPGLGNQPQHF.

This chain joins TRBV11-2 and TRBJ1-2, with 10 bases lining up with TRBD1. CDR3 size: 14 residues. From germline, CDR1 is SGHAT and CDR2 FQNNGV. V lost 5 bases and J lost 3; bases outside the gene matches: 3. The CDR3 sequence is CASSRGQGHYGYTF. For the CDR3, the DNA is TGTGCCAGCAGCAGGGGACAGGGGCACTATGGCTACACCTTC. The full variable domain, rest sourced from reference TRBV11-2 and TRBJ1-2, is EAGVAQSPRYKIIEKRQSVAFWCNPISGHATLYWYQQILGQGPKLLIQFQNNGVVDDSQLPKDRFSAERLKGVDSTLKIQPAKLEDSAVYLCASSRGQGHYGYTFGSGTRLTVV.

The sample holds one count of this clone. The V call is TRBV7-9, the J call TRBJ2-7; D gene ambiguous. The length of the CDR3 is 13 residues. The germline V and J ends were trimmed by 5 bases and 6 bases, with 14 bases remaining between them. In germline, CDR1 is SEHNR, CDR2 FQNEAQ (reference sequence). The CDR3 DNA reads as TGTGCCAGCAGCCCGCCGGGCACCCTCGAGCAGTACTTC. Protein product: CASSPPGTLEQYF.

This sequence joins TRBV19 and TRBJ2-5, with TRBD2 identical over 11 bases. Germline CDR1 reads LNHDA; CDR2 reads SQIVND (reference sequence). Trimming cost V 6 bases and J 3 bases; bases outside gene matches: 3. The CDR3 is made up of 14 amino acids. The chain's CDR3 is CASRGGLAEETQYF. DNA for the CDR3: TGTGCCAGTAGGGGGGGACTAGCGGAAGAGACCCAGTACTTC. Based on the CDR3 plus reference TRBV19 and TRBJ2-5, the full variable domain is DGGITQSPKYLFRKEGQNVTLSCEQNLNHDAMYWYRQDPGQGLRLIYYSQIVNDFQKGDIAEGYSVSREKKESFPLTVTSAQKNPTAFYLCASRGGLAEETQYFGPGTRLLVL.

This clone was seen a few times. This chain connects TRBV10-1 to TRBJ1-5; D is undetermined. The CDR3 totals 15 residues. Per the germline V gene, CDR1 is WNHNN and CDR2 is SYGVQD (reference sequence). Trimming shortened V by 0 bases and J by 6 bases, and 12 bases separated the two germline ends. CDR3 in amino acids: CASSESSWGGQPQHF. The CDR3 DNA reads as TGCGCCAGCAGTGAGTCGTCGTGGGGAGGTCAGCCCCAGCATTTT.

The chain has TRBV4-3 and TRBJ2-1; weak D call: TRBD2 (5 bases). Germline V gene sequence: CDR1 LGHNA, CDR2 YSLEER. V lost 1 base and J lost 0, with 16 bases in between. The CDR3 extends over 18 amino acids. CDR3 nucleotide sequence: TGCGCCAGCAGCCAAGGAGCTACCGGACTGAACTCCTACAATGAGCAGTTCTTC. It is translated as CASSQGATGLNSYNEQFF.